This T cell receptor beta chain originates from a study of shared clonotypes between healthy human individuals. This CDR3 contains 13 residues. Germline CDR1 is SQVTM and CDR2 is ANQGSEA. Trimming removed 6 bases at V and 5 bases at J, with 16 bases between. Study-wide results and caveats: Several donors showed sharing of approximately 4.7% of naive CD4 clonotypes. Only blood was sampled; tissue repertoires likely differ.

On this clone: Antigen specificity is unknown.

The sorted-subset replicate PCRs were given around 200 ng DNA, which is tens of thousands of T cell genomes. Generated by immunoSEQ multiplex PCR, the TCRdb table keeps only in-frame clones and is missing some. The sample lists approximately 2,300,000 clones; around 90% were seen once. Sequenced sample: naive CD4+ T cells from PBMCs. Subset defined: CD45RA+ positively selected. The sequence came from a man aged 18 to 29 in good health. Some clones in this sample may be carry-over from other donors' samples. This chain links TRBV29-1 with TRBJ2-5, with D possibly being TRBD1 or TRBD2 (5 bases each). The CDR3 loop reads CSVAYGAKETQYF. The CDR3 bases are TGCAGCGTAGCGTACGGGGCGAAGGAGACCCAGTACTTC.